This T cell receptor beta chain derives from a study of blood T cell repertoires in COVID-19. The wider study: There were acute and convalescent COVID-19 samples, and they came from the United States, Italy and Spain. The cDNA or gDNA used as material had been derived from T cells, B-cell-depleted T cells, or PBMCs.

Authors' data handling: Reference gene primer amplification gave nucleated cell count estimates. Repertoires were generated with immunoSEQ multiplex PCR, while TCRdb's copy carries only in-frame clones and drops some. The V and J calls and clone size come from that table; D and trimming were worked out from the DNA. Here the sample spans roughly 300,000 clones, around 88% being singletons. This CDR3 has 15 amino acids. In germline, CDR1 is SQVTM, CDR2 ANQGSEA. Trimming took off 1 base at V and 5 bases at J, with 18 bases between the two ends. The receptor was isolated from a woman aged 45-65 years with acute or convalescent COVID-19. Specimen: peripheral blood. The chain is built from TRBV29-1 and TRBJ2-7, with no clear D. The CDR3 is CSVEGRPPRIDEQYF. CDR3 bases: TGCAGCGTTGAAGGCAGACCACCTAGAATCGACGAGCAGTACTTC.